This T cell receptor (beta chain) was captured by sequencing in a study of shared clonotypes between healthy human individuals. Notes on this clone: Its specificity is not known. The sample has other DNA sequences that encode this CDR3 too.

Study results and limitations: Sorted-subset samples were not fully sequenced, rarefaction indicated. Generation of non-shared clonotypes was less probable than generation of clonotypes shared by all four donors.

The CDR3 is made up of 14 amino acids. Germline V gene lookup returns CDR1 SQVTM and CDR2 ANQGSEA. Trimming cost V 4 bases and J 0 bases; bases outside gene matches: 5. When replicate PCRs were run on sorted subsets, they used 200 ng DNA, approximately 27,000 T cell genomes. The repertoire was sequenced with immunoSEQ multiplex PCR; TCRdb's copy has only in-frame clones and lacks some. The sample has some 1,600,000 clones, 95% to 99% seen once. The genes are TRBV29-1 and TRBJ2-7, with TRBD2 matching over 8 bases. The receptor's source is a man aged 25-45 years in good health. The sequenced material came from naive CD4+ T cells sorted from blood. Stated subset: CD45RA+ positively selected. The CDR3 here is CSVGGAGGSYEQYF. In nucleotides, the CDR3 is TGCAGCGTTGGGGGGGCGGGAGGCTCCTACGAGCAGTACTTC.